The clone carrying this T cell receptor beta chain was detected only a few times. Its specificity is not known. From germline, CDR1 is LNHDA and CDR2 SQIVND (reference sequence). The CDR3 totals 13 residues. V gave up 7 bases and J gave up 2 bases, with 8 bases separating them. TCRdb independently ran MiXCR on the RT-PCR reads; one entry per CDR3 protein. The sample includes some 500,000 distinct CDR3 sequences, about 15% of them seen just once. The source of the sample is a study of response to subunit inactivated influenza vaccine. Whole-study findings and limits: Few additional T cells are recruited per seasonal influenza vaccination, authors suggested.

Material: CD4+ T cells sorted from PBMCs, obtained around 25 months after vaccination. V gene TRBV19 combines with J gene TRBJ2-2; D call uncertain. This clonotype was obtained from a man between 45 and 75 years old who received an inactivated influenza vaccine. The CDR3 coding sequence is TGTGCCAGTACCGTTGACAACACCGGGGAGCTGTTTTTT. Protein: CASTVDNTGELFF.